A selection of T cell receptor beta chains follows, all from one sample in a study of blood T cell repertoires in COVID-19. Assay: immunoSEQ multiplex PCR; the TCRdb copy retains only in-frame clones and omits some. The sample lists about 190,000 clones, under 80% occurring once. Sequencing was performed on peripheral blood. Receptors originate from a woman aged 50 to 60 with acute or convalescent COVID-19. CDR3s include the opening cysteine and the closing phenylalanine or tryptophan. D genes are given only for firm matches. The size entry is marked missing in some rows and otherwise reads once, few, many or a size class.

>15|NA|TRBV7-8|NA|TRBJ1-2
TGTGCCAGCAGCTTAGTTCGCCAGCCGGCCGGGGGCTACACCTTC
CASSLVRQPAGGYTF
>13|NA|TRBV7-8|few|TRBJ2-7
TGTGCCAGCAGCTACGACAGGGCGGGGGAGCAGTACTTC
CASSYDRAGEQYF
>13|TRBD1|TRBV6-5|once|TRBJ1-2
TGTGCCATTACAGGGGGCGCGCTGGCTGGCTACACCTTC
CAITGGALAGYTF
>16|TRBD2|TRBV2|NA|TRBJ2-1
TGTGCCAGCAGTGGGGCCGGGACTAGTCTCACCAATGAGCAGTTCTTC
CASSGAGTSLTNEQFF
>12|NA|TRBV5-1|NA|TRBJ1-1
TGCGCCAGCACCTCAGAGAACACTGAAGCTTTCTTT
CASTSENTEAFF
>13|TRBD1|TRBV5-4|NA|TRBJ2-7
TGTGCCAGCAGCTTGGGGACAGGGCTCGAGCAGTACTTC
CASSLGTGLEQYF
>14|NA|TRBV2|once|TRBJ1-6
TGTGCCAGCAGTCCACAGGGTCGAGGTTCACCCCTCCACTTT
CASSPQGRGSPLHF
>17|NA|TRBV24-1|NA|TRBJ2-3
TGTGCCACCAGTCGTATGACAGGTCCAAACCGCACAGATACGCAGTATTTT
CATSRMTGPNRTDTQYF
>11|NA|TRBV29-1|once|TRBJ2-1
TGCAGCGTTGAAAGGCTAGGTGAGCAGTTCTTC
CSVERLGEQFF
>15|NA|TRBV19|NA|TRBJ1-2
TGTGCCAGTAGTCCGAGGACAGACCTTAACTATGGCTACACCTTC
CASSPRTDLNYGYTF
>16|NA|TRBV6-6|NA|TRBJ1-5
TGTGCCAGCAGTTACTCGAGGGGGATAGGCAATCAGCCCCAGCATTTT
CASSYSRGIGNQPQHF
>15|NA|TRBV7-2|NA|TRBJ2-4
TGTGCCAGCAGCTCTAATACAGGGAGGGGAAACATTCAGTACTTC
CASSSNTGRGNIQYF
>15|TRBD1|TRBV28|once|TRBJ1-4
TGTGCCAGCAGTTTATCCGGGACAGCCAATGAAAAACTGTTTTTT
CASSLSGTANEKLFF
>18|TRBD1|TRBV27|NA|TRBJ1-2
TGTGCCAGCAGCTCACTTATATCCCGGACAGGGGAAAACTATGGCTACACCTTC
CASSSLISRTGENYGYTF
>14|NA|TRBV30|few|TRBJ1-2
TGTGCCTGGAGTCCGGATCTCCTAGAAAATGGCTACACCTTC
CAWSPDLLENGYTF
>14|NA|TRBV11-3|NA|TRBJ2-2
TGTGCCAGCAGCTTAGAACTAGAAGCCGGGGAGCTGTTTTTT
CASSLELEAGELFF
>16|TRBD1|TRBV7-9|NA|TRBJ1-5
TGTGCCAGCAGCTTAGATGGGGACAGGGGGCATCAGCCCCAGCATTTT
CASSLDGDRGHQPQHF
>14|NA|TRBV7-6|NA|TRBJ1-3
TGTGCCAGCAGCTTAGCCCAGGGTGGGGACACCATATATTTT
CASSLAQGGDTIYF